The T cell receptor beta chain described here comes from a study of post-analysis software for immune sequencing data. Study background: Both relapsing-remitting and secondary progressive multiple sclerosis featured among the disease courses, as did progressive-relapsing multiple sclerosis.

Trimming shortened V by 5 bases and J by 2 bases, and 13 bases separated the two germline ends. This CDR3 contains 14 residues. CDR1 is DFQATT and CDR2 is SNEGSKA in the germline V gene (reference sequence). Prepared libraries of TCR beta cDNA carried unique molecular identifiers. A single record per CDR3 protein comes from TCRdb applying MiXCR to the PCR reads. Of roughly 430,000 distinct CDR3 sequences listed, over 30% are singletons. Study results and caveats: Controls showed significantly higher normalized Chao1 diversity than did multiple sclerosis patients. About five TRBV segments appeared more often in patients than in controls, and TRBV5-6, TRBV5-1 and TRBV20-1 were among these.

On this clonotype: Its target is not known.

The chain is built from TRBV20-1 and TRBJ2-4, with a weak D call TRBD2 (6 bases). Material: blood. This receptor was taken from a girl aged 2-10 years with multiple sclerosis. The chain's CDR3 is CSAHGGLTKNIQYF. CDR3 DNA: TGCAGTGCTCACGGGGGACTGACCAAAAACATTCAGTACTTC.